In its sample, the clone carrying this TCR beta chain was seen once. This specimen belongs to a study of blood T cell repertoires in COVID-19. Overall study context: The study drew acute and convalescent COVID-19 samples from the United States, Italy and Spain. T cells, B-cell-depleted T cells, or PBMCs provided the cDNA or gDNA that served as material.

Original processing notes: Estimated nucleated cell counts came from reference gene primer amplification. Method: immunoSEQ multiplex PCR; TCRdb's copy keeps in-frame clones and lacks some. The DNA was the basis for D and trimming; V, J and clone size are from that table. The sample shows around 92,000 clones, nearly 85% of them seen only once. Germline values: CDR1 LGHNA, CDR2 YNFKEQ. The CDR3 contains 14 residues. V trimming: 5 bases; J trimming: 5 bases; junction bases outside the gene matches: 6. The chain links TRBV4-2 to TRBJ2-1; TRBD2 agrees at 7 bases. The TCR originated in a woman older than 75 with acute or convalescent COVID-19. What was sequenced was peripheral blood. CDR3 coding DNA: TGTGCCAGCAGCGCCGGACTAGGACACAATGAGCAGTTCTTC. It codes for CASSAGLGHNEQFF.